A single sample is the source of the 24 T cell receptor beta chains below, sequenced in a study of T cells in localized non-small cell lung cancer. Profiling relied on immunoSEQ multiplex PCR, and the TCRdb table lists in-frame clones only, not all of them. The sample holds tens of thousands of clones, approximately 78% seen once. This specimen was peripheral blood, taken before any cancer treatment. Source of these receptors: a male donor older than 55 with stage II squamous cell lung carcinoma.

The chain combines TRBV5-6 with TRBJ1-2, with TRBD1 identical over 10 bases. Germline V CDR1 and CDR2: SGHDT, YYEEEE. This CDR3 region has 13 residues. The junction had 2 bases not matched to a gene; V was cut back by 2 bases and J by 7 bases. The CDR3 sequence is CASSFWDRGGYTF. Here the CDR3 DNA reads TGTGCCAGCAGCTTTTGGGACAGGGGTGGCTACACCTTC.

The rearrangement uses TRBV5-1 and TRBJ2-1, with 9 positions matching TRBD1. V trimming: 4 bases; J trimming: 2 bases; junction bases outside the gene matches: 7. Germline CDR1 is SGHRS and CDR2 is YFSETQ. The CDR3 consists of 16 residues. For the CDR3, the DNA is TGCGCCAGCAGCCCCCGGGACAGGGTTACCTACAATGAGCAGTTCTTC. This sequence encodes CASSPRDRVTYNEQFF.

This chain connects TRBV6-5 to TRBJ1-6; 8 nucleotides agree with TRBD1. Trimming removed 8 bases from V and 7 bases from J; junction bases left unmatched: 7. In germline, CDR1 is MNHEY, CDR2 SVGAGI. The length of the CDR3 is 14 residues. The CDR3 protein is CASGGRQGNSPLHF. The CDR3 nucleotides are TGTGCCAGCGGAGGTAGACAGGGGAATTCACCCCTCCACTTT.

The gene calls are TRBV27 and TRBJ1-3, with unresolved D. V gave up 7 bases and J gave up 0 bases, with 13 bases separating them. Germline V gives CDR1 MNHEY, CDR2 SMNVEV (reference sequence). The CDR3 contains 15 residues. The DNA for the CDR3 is TGTGCCAGCAAAGGGCAGGCCGACTCTGGAAACACCATATATTTT. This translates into CASKGQADSGNTIYF.

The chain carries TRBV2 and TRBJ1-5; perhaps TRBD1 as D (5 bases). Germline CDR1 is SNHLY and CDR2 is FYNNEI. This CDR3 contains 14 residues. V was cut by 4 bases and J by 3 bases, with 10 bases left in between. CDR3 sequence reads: CASSVDNSNQPQHF. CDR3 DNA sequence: TGTGCCAGCAGTGTGGACAACTCCAATCAGCCCCAGCATTTT. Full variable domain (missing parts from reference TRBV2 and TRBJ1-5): EPEVTQTPSHQVTQMGQEVILRCVPISNHLYFYWYRQILGQKVEFLVSFYNNEISEKSEIFDDQFSVERPDGSNFTLKIRSTKLEDSAMYFCASSVDNSNQPQHFGDGTRLSIL.

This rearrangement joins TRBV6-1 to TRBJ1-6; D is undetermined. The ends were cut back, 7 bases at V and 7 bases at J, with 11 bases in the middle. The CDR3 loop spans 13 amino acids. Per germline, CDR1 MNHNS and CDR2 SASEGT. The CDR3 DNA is TGTGCCAGCACAGAAGACCGCAATTCACCCCTCCACTTT. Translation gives CASTEDRNSPLHF.

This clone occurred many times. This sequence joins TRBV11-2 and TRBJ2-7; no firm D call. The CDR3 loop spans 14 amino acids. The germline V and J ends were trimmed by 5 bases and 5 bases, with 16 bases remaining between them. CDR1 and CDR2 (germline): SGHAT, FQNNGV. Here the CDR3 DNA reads TGTGCCAGCAGCATCGACGGACCCCTAGACGAGCAGTACTTC. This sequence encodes CASSIDGPLDEQYF.

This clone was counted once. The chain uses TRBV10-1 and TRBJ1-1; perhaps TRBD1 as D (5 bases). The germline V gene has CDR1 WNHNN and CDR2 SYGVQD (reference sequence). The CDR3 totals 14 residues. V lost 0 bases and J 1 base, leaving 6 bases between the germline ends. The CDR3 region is CASSESGQNTEAFF. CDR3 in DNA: TGCGCCAGCAGTGAGTCCGGACAGAACACTGAAGCTTTCTTT.

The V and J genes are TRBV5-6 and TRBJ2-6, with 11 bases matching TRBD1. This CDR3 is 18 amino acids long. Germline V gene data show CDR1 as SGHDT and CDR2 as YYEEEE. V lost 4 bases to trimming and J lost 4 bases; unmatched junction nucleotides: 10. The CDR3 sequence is CASSHRDRGLSGANVLTF. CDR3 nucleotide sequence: TGTGCCAGCAGCCATAGGGACAGGGGGTTAAGCGGGGCCAACGTCCTGACTTTC. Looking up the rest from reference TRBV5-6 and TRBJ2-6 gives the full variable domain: DAGVTQSPTHLIKTRGQQVTLRCSPKSGHDTVSWYQQALGQGPQFIFQYYEEEERQRGNFPDRFSGHQFPNYSSELNVNALLLGDSALYLCASSHRDRGLSGANVLTFGAGSRLTVL.

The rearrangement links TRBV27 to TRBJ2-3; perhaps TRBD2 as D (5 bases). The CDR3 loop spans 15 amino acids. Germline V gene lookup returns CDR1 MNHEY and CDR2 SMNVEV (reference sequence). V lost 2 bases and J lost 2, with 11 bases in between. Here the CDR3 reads CASSLIGLYTDTQYF. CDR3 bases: TGTGCCAGCAGTTTAATAGGACTTTACACAGATACGCAGTATTTT.

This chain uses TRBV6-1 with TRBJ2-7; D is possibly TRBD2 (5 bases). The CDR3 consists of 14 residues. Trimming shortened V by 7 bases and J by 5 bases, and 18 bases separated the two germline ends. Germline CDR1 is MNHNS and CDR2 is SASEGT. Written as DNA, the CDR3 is TGTGCCAGCATAATCGGATTTGGAGGCCACGAGCAGTACTTC. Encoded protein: CASIIGFGGHEQYF.

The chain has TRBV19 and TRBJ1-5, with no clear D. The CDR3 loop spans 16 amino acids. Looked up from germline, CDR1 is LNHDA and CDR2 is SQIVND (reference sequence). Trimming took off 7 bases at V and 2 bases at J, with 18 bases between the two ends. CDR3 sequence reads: CASTNAGVGGNQPQHF. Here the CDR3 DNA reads TGTGCCAGTACCAATGCCGGGGTCGGGGGCAATCAGCCCCAGCATTTT.

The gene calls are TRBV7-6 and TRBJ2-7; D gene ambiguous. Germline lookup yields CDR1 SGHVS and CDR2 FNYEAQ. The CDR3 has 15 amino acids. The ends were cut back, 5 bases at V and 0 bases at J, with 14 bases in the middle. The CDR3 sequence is CASSPEFGNSYEQYF. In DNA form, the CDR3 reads TGTGCCAGCAGCCCCGAATTCGGCAACTCCTACGAGCAGTACTTC. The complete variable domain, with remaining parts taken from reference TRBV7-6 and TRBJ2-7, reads GAGVSQSPRYKVTKRGQDVALRCDPISGHVSLYWYRQALGQGPEFLTYFNYEAQQDKSGLPNDRFSAERPEGSISTLTIQRTEQRDSAMYRCASSPEFGNSYEQYFGPGTRLTVT.

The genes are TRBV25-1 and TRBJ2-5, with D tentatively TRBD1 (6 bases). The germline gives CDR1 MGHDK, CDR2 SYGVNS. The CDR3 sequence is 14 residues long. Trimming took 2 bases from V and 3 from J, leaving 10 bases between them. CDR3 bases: TGTGCCAGCAGTGAAGGGGCAGGGGAAGAGACCCAGTACTTC. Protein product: CASSEGAGEETQYF.

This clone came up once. Written as DNA, the CDR3 is TGTGCCAGCAGTCCCAGGAATACTAACACTGAAGCTTTCTTT. Protein product: CASSPRNTNTEAFF. V gene TRBV6-6 combines with J gene TRBJ1-1; D ambiguous. This CDR3 is built from 14 residues. V shed 5 bases and J shed 2 bases, with 12 bases lying between them. Germline V gene lookup returns CDR1 MNHNY and CDR2 SVGAGI (reference sequence).

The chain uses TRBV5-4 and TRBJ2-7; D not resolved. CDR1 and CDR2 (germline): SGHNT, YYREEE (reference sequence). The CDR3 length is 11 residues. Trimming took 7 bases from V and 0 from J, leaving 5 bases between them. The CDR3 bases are TGTGCCAGCGGCAGCTCCTACGAGCAGTACTTC. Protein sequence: CASGSSYEQYF. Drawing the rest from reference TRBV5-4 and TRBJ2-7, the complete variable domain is ETGVTQSPTHLIKTRGQQVTLRCSSQSGHNTVSWYQQALGQGPQFIFQYYREEENGRGNFPPRFSGLQFPNYSSELNVNALELDDSALYLCASGSSYEQYFGPGTRLTVT.

Written as DNA, the CDR3 is TGTGCCAGCAGTGAAGGGGTAGGATTCAATCAGCCCCAGCATTTT. It yields the protein CASSEGVGFNQPQHF. The chain links TRBV6-1 to TRBJ1-5; the D is unclear. V lost 1 base and J lost 3, with 10 bases in between. The CDR3 consists of 15 residues. CDR1 and CDR2 from the germline V gene are MNHNS and SASEGT.

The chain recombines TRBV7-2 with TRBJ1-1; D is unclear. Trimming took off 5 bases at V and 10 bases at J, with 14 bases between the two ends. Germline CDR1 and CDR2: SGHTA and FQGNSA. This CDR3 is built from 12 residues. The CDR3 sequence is CASSSGVGRAFF. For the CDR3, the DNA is TGTGCCAGCAGCAGTGGTGTAGGGAGAGCTTTCTTT.

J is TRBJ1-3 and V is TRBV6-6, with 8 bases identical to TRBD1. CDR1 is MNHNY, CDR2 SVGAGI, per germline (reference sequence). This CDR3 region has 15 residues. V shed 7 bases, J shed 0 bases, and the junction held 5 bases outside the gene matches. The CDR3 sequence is CASTGQGPSGNTIYF. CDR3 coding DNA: TGTGCCAGCACCGGACAGGGCCCCTCTGGAAACACCATATATTTT.

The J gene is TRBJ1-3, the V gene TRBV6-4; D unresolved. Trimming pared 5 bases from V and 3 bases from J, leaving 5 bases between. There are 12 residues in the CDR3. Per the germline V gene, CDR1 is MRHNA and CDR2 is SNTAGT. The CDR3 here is CASSRSGNTIYF. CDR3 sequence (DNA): TGTGCCAGCAGTAGAAGTGGAAACACCATATATTTT.

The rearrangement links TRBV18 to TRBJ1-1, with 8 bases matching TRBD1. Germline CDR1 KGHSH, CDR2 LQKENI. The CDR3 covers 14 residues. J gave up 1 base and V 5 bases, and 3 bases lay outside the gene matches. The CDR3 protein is CASSVGQGNTEAFF. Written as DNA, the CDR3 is TGTGCCAGCTCAGTCGGACAGGGGAACACTGAAGCTTTCTTT.

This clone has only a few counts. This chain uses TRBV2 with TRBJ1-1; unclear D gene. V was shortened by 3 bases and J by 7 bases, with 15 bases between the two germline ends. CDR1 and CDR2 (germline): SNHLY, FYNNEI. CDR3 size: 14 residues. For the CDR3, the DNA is TGTGCCAGCAGTGAGAGTACAGTCTCCTTTGAAGCTTTCTTT. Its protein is CASSESTVSFEAFF. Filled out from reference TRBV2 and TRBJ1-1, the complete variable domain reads EPEVTQTPSHQVTQMGQEVILRCVPISNHLYFYWYRQILGQKVEFLVSFYNNEISEKSEIFDDQFSVERPDGSNFTLKIRSTKLEDSAMYFCASSESTVSFEAFFGQGTRLTVV.

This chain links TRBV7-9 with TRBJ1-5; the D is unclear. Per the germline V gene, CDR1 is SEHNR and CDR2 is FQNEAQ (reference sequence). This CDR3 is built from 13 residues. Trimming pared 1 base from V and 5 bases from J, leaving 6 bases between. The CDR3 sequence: CASSLGSHQPQHF. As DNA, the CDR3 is TGTGCCAGCAGCTTAGGGTCGCATCAGCCCCAGCATTTT.

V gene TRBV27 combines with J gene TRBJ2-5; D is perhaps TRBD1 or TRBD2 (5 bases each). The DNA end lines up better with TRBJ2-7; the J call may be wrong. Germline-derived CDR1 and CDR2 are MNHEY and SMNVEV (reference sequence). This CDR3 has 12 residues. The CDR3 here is CASSPGPREQYF. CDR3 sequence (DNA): TGTGCCAGCAGTCCGGGACCCCGCGAGCAGTACTTC.